This TCR beta chain was identified in a study of T cell repertoires in cytomegalovirus infection. On the study more broadly: CMV infection plus the matching HLA type was flagged by public TCR beta signatures.

Notes on the study in general: Dominating the ex vivo response were TCR beta clonotypes that were CMV-specific and HLA-C-restricted.

The table lists this clonotype with a few counts. What it binds is not known. With 6 bases removed from V and 2 bases from J, the gap between germline ends came to 9 bases. CDR1 is LGHNT and CDR2 is FRNRAP in the germline V gene. The CDR3 runs 13 residues. MiXCR was run by TCRdb on the reads, yielding one entry per CDR3 protein. The sample has roughly 500,000 distinct CDR3 sequences, about 11% seen once. The TCR sequence derives from a human donor in good health (CMV status not recorded). Some clones in this sample may be carry-over from other donors' samples. Sequencing was done on a sample of PBMCs. V is TRBV12-5 and J is TRBJ2-3; D is ambiguous. CDR3 in DNA: TGTGCTAGTGGCGACCGGTTCACAGATACGCAGTATTTT. Protein product: CASGDRFTDTQYF. Complete variable domain (other parts from reference TRBV12-5 and TRBJ2-3): DARVTQTPRHKVTEMGQEVTMRCQPILGHNTVFWYRQTMMQGLELLAYFRNRAPLDDSGMPKDRFSAEMPDATLATLKIQPSEPRDSAVYFCASGDRFTDTQYFGPGTRLTVL.